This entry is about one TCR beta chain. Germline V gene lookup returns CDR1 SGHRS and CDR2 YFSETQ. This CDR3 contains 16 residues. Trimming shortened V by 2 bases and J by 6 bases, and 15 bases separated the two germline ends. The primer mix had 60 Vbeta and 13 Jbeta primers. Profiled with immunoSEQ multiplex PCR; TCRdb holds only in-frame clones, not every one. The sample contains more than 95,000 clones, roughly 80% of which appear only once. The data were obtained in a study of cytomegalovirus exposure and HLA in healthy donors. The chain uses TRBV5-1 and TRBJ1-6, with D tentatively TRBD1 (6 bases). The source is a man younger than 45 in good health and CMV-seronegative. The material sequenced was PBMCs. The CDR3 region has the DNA TGCGCCAGCAGCTTAAACAGGGAGAGGACTAATTCACCCCTCCACTTT. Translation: CASSLNRERTNSPLHF.